A single sample gave rise to the 22 T cell receptor beta chains below, sequenced in a study of identical twins. TCRdb independently ran MiXCR on the 5' RACE reads; one entry per CDR3 protein. The data contain about 690,000 distinct CDR3 sequences, around 6% of them singletons. Sequenced: naive T cells sorted from blood. The receptors stem from a man aged 18 to 35 in good health.

This clonotype was recorded many times. V is TRBV6-2 or TRBV6-3 and J is TRBJ1-5; 10 positions match TRBD1. V shed 4 bases, J shed 3 bases, and the junction held 3 bases outside the gene matches. Germline-derived CDR1 and CDR2 are MNHEY and SVGEGT. This CDR3 is 15 amino acids long. DNA for the CDR3: TGTGCCAGCAGTTCCGGGACAGGGGTCAATCAGCCCCAGCATTTT. Its protein is CASSSGTGVNQPQHF.

This clonotype was seen a few times. This sequence joins TRBV5-5 and TRBJ2-7; D is uncertain. The germline V gene has CDR1 SGHKS and CDR2 YYEKEE (reference sequence). Between the trimmed V and J ends, which lost 1 base and 2 bases, there was a span of 13 bases. This CDR3 has 15 amino acids. The CDR3 spells CASSLPGRHTYEQYF. The CDR3 DNA reads as TGTGCCAGCAGCTTGCCCGGCAGGCATACCTACGAGCAGTACTTC.

This clonotype appeared many times. The CDR3 coding sequence is TGTGCCAGCAGCTCCTTAGGAGAGCGCACAGATACGCAGTATTTT. It yields the protein CASSSLGERTDTQYF. The rearrangement joins TRBV5-5 to TRBJ2-3, with no clear D. This CDR3 spans 15 amino acids. Germline values: CDR1 SGHKS, CDR2 YYEKEE (reference sequence). Deletions cut 3 bases from V and 1 base from J, with 12 bases between.

At least ten counts were recorded for this clonotype. V usage is TRBV6-5 and J usage is TRBJ2-1, with 9 positions matching TRBD2. From germline, CDR1 is MNHEY and CDR2 SVGAGI. The trim removed 0 bases at V and 9 bases at J, leaving 6 bases unmatched. The CDR3 extends over 15 amino acids. CDR3 bases: TGTGCCAGCAGTTACTCAAGCGGGAGGCCCGTTGAGCAGTTCTTC. This sequence encodes CASSYSSGRPVEQFF.

To note about this clonotype: Just one base apart from a much larger clone, this may be a read error. The CDR3 carries no conserved terminal phenylalanine or tryptophan, so it likely arises from a read error. The CDR3 reads CASKGFEAFC. The CDR3 bases are TGTGCCAGCAAGGGTTTTGAGGCTTTCTGT. V gene TRBV12-3 or TRBV12-4 combines with J gene TRBJ1-1, with D uncertain. The CDR3 consists of 10 residues. V lost 7 bases and J lost 11, with 11 bases in between.

This clonotype was seen only a few times. V is TRBV24-1 and J is TRBJ1-5, with D unclear. CDR3 length: 14 amino acids. Germline V lookup: CDR1 KGHDR, CDR2 SFDVKD. Trimming took 4 bases from V and 3 from J, leaving 9 bases between them. CDR3 in amino acids: CATSEGGINQPQHF. The CDR3 region has the DNA TGTGCCACCAGTGAGGGCGGAATCAATCAGCCCCAGCATTTT.

There are many counts of this clonotype. V is TRBV4-1 and J is TRBJ2-7; D is unclear. The CDR3 is made up of 11 amino acids. Germline CDR1 MGHRA, CDR2 YSYEKL. V lost 1 base and J lost 12, with 10 bases in between. The CDR3 region is CASSQGAYLYV. CDR3 nucleotide sequence: TGCGCCAGCAGCCAAGGCGCCTATCTGTACGTC.

The V call is TRBV6-1, the J call TRBJ2-7, with unresolved D. With 0 bases removed from V and 0 bases from J, the gap between germline ends came to 12 bases. The CDR3 extends over 16 amino acids. Germline V gene sequence: CDR1 MNHNS, CDR2 SASEGT. CDR3 sequence (DNA): TGTGCCAGCAGTGAAGCGGGGATGAGCGTCTCCTACGAGCAGTACTTC. This encodes CASSEAGMSVSYEQYF.

This chain uses TRBV3-1 with TRBJ2-2, with D maybe TRBD2 (6 bases). The germline V gene has CDR1 LGHDT and CDR2 YNNKEL (reference sequence). The V gene lost 3 bases and the J gene lost 5 bases, with 13 bases spanning the gap. This CDR3 is 15 amino acids long. The CDR3 is CASSHLASETGELFF. The CDR3 nucleotides are TGTGCCAGCAGCCATTTAGCTAGCGAAACCGGGGAGCTGTTTTTT.

This clonotype was found many times. The CDR3 nucleotides read TGCAGTGCTAGAGAACGGGACTGGAACTTCACAGATACGCAGTATTTT. Protein: CSARERDWNFTDTQYF. The rearrangement joins TRBV20-1 to TRBJ2-3, with D possibly matching TRBD2 (6 bases). V was clipped by 0 bases and J by 2 bases, with 15 bases between them. This CDR3 is built from 16 residues. Per germline, CDR1 DFQATT and CDR2 SNEGSKA (reference sequence).

In this sample, this clonotype turned up a few times. The chain has TRBV4-3 and TRBJ2-7; D remains unclear. V was clipped by 0 bases and J by 2 bases, with 8 bases between them. The germline CDR1 and CDR2 sequences are LGHNA and YSLEER. The CDR3 runs to 14 residues. DNA of the CDR3: TGCGCCAGCAGCCAAGATCTGGATCCCTACGAGCAGTACTTC. It encodes CASSQDLDPYEQYF.

This clonotype has a handful of counts. The chain has TRBV10-3 and TRBJ1-5; tentatively, D is TRBD1 (6 bases). Germline V CDR1 and CDR2: ENHRY, SYGVKD. V was pared by 3 bases and J by 9 bases, with 9 bases between. This CDR3 region has 12 residues. The CDR3: CAISDRGPPQHF. Here the CDR3 DNA reads TGTGCCATCAGTGATCGGGGGCCGCCCCAGCATTTT.

This clonotype has at least ten counts. CDR3 in DNA: TGTGCCACCAGCAGAGATAGGGGACAGGGGGCGCGGGAGCAGTACTTC. Translated: CATSRDRGQGAREQYF. The chain couples TRBV15 to TRBJ2-7; TRBD1 matches 12 bases. The V and J ends lost 0 bases and 7 bases, in that order; junction bases with no gene match: 7. From germline, CDR1 is LNHNV and CDR2 YYDKDF (reference sequence). There are 16 residues in the CDR3.

In its sample, this clonotype was seen a few times. This sequence joins TRBV18 and TRBJ2-4; no clear D gene. V lost 4 bases and J 1 base, leaving 14 bases between the germline ends. The CDR3 is made up of 16 amino acids. CDR1 is KGHSH and CDR2 is LQKENI in the germline V gene. The CDR3 sequence is CASSQGSTGAKNIQYF. The CDR3 DNA is TGTGCCAGCTCACAAGGCTCAACCGGGGCCAAAAACATTCAGTACTTC.

This clonotype was recorded many times. CDR3 coding DNA: TGCAGTGCTTTACCAGTCCACCCCGACTCTTTTGGGGCCAACGTCCTGACTTTC. Amino acid sequence: CSALPVHPDSFGANVLTF. This sequence joins TRBV20-1 and TRBJ2-6; D ambiguous. CDR3 length: 18 residues. Trimming took 5 bases from V and 3 from J, leaving 23 bases between them. CDR1 is DFQATT and CDR2 is SNEGSKA in the germline V gene (reference sequence).

The genes are TRBV4-2 and TRBJ2-3; unclear D gene. Between the trimmed V and J ends, which lost 0 bases and 0 bases, there was a span of 4 bases. Germline V lookup: CDR1 LGHNA, CDR2 YNFKEQ. This CDR3 is 14 amino acids long. The CDR3 DNA is TGTGCCAGCAGCCAAGAGGGCAGCACAGATACGCAGTATTTT. This translates into CASSQEGSTDTQYF.

Regarding this clonotype: A clone one base away is much larger, so this may be a read error. V usage is TRBV5-1 and J usage is TRBJ2-5; 7 nucleotides agree with TRBD2. The CDR3 sequence is 13 residues long. Germline V gene lookup returns CDR1 SGHRS and CDR2 YFSETQ. The CDR3 here is CATNLAGRETEYF. Written as DNA, the CDR3 is TGCGCCACCAATCTCGCGGGGAGGGAGACCGAGTACTTC.

This clonotype was detected a few times. The chain carries TRBV24-1 and TRBJ1-5, with D unresolved. The CDR3 spans 14 residues. V was pared by 0 bases and J by 0 bases, with 2 bases between. The germline gives CDR1 KGHDR, CDR2 SFDVKD. The DNA for the CDR3 is TGTGCCACCAGTGATTTGAGTAGCAATCAGCCCCAGCATTTT. It specifies CATSDLSSNQPQHF.

The genes are TRBV5-6 and TRBJ2-7; a possible D gene is TRBD2 (6 bases). The CDR3 is 15 amino acids. The V end lost 7 bases, the J end lost 0 bases, and 17 bases lay between the germline ends. CDR1 is SGHDT, CDR2 YYEEEE, per germline. For the CDR3, the DNA is TGTGCCAGCGGTACTAACGGGGGTTTCTCCTACGAGCAGTACTTC. Encoded protein: CASGTNGGFSYEQYF.

This clonotype was detected many times. The chain combines TRBV4-2 with TRBJ2-2; no clear D. CDR1 and CDR2 from the germline V gene are LGHNA and YNFKEQ. CDR3 size: 17 residues. V was trimmed by 0 bases and J by 2 bases, leaving 13 bases between them. The CDR3 coding sequence is TGTGCCAGCAGCCAAGATTTGGCGACCAGAAACACCGGGGAGCTGTTTTTT. Translating gives CASSQDLATRNTGELFF.

This clonotype was counted many times. CDR3 sequence (DNA): TGTGCCAGCAGTGATTCCGGGACTAGCGTGTACAATGAGCAGTTCTTC. Residues: CASSDSGTSVYNEQFF. This chain connects TRBV6-4 to TRBJ2-1, with 10 bases identical to TRBD2. V dropped 3 bases and J dropped 4; count of bases not matched to a gene: 6. Germline V gene data show CDR1 as MRHNA and CDR2 as SNTAGT. This CDR3 spans 16 amino acids.

This clonotype was counted ten times or more. The rearrangement uses TRBV20-1 and TRBJ1-1; D perhaps matches TRBD1 (6 bases). The CDR3 extends over 14 amino acids. CDR1 is DFQATT and CDR2 is SNEGSKA in the germline V gene (reference sequence). The V end was cut by 1 base, the J end by 7 bases, with 16 bases between. The CDR3 DNA reads TGCAGTGCTAGAGCGTATCCAGGGGCGAGTGAAGCTTTCTTT. Translated, it gives CSARAYPGASEAFF.